This passage covers 11 T cell receptor beta chains from one sample sequenced in a study of spatial heterogeneity in lung cancer. A single record per CDR3 protein comes from TCRdb applying MiXCR to the 5' RACE reads. The table includes over 75,000 distinct CDR3 sequences, 15% to 20% detected once. Time point: sample taken at primary tumor resection. From tumor, nontumor lung or frozen PBMC, whole RNA was taken unsorted for sequencing. Sample: PBMCs, taken at surgery. Receptors were obtained from a male donor with early-stage non-small cell lung cancer.

The gene calls are TRBV5-1 and TRBJ2-4; 7 bases agree with TRBD1. The CDR3 extends over 14 amino acids. Per the germline V gene, CDR1 is SGHRS and CDR2 is YFSETQ. The V gene end was trimmed by 4 bases and the J gene end by 3 bases; junction bases not matched to a gene: 4. In nucleotides, the CDR3 is TGCGCCAGCAGCCCCGGGACAGTCAAAAACATTCAGTACTTC. Protein product: CASSPGTVKNIQYF.

V usage is TRBV19 and J usage is TRBJ1-1, with a weak D call TRBD1 (5 bases). With 7 bases removed from V and 3 bases from J, the gap between germline ends came to 15 bases. Germline V CDR1 and CDR2: LNHDA, SQIVND (reference sequence). This CDR3 is 14 amino acids long. The CDR3 region is CASTLRGGDTEAFF. CDR3 DNA: TGTGCCAGTACCCTTAGGGGAGGGGACACTGAAGCTTTCTTT.

V usage is TRBV11-1 and J usage is TRBJ1-3, with D unclear. CDR1 SGHAT and CDR2 FQDESV come from the germline V gene (reference sequence). The V end lost 8 bases, the J end lost 0 bases, and 5 bases lay between the germline ends. The CDR3 runs to 12 residues. CDR3 amino acids: CASGSSGNTIYF. The CDR3 DNA reads as TGTGCCAGCGGGTCCTCTGGAAACACCATATATTTT.

V and J are TRBV6-5 and TRBJ1-6; D remains unclear. Trimming removed 6 bases at V and 7 bases at J, with 7 bases between. The CDR3 runs to 12 residues. The germline CDR1 and CDR2 sequences are MNHEY and SVGAGI. The CDR3 nucleotides are TGTGCCAGCAGAAGCGGCAATTCACCCCTCCACTTT. Translating it yields CASRSGNSPLHF.

V usage is TRBV5-1 and J usage is TRBJ2-5; a weak D match, TRBD1 (5 bases). Germline V gives CDR1 SGHRS, CDR2 YFSETQ. The CDR3 is made up of 16 amino acids. Trimming cost V 3 bases and J 5 bases, with 20 bases left between them. DNA for the CDR3: TGCGCCAGCAGCTCAGCAGGATTAGGGGCAGGGGAGACCCAGTACTTC. It yields the protein CASSSAGLGAGETQYF.

This clonotype was counted ten times or more. The genes are TRBV19 and TRBJ2-5; D is unclear. CDR1 and CDR2 (germline): LNHDA, SQIVND (reference sequence). The CDR3 is made up of 13 amino acids. Trimming took off 6 bases at V and 5 bases at J, with 13 bases between the two ends. The chain's CDR3 is CASSEDVPETQYF. The CDR3 DNA follows: TGTGCCAGTAGCGAAGACGTCCCGGAGACCCAGTACTTC.

V gene TRBV9 combines with J gene TRBJ2-2; weak D call: TRBD2 (5 bases). Trimming left V 5 bases short and J 6 bases short, with 8 bases between. This CDR3 is 12 amino acids long. Germline V gives CDR1 SGDLS, CDR2 YYNGEE. CDR3 residues: CASSSVSGELFF. The DNA of the CDR3 is TGTGCCAGCAGTAGCGTTTCCGGGGAGCTGTTTTTT.

This clonotype was recorded a few times. The chain employs TRBV11-2 and TRBJ2-5; 8 bases agree with TRBD2. J gave up 5 bases and V 5 bases, and 7 bases lay outside the gene matches. Germline-derived CDR1 and CDR2 are SGHAT and FQNNGV. The CDR3 sequence is 14 residues long. The CDR3 reads CASSALGGAETQYF. Written as DNA, the CDR3 is TGTGCCAGCAGCGCCCTCGGGGGGGCTGAGACCCAGTACTTC.

This clonotype appeared a few times. V and J are TRBV6-2 or TRBV6-3 and TRBJ1-5; 9 bases match TRBD1. After removal of 7 bases from V and 6 bases from J, the junction contained 7 bases not matched to a gene. The CDR3 runs 14 residues. The V gene's germline CDR1 is MNHEY and CDR2 SVGEGT. The CDR3 reads CASIKTGGGQPQHF. The CDR3 region has the DNA TGTGCCAGCATCAAAACAGGGGGCGGTCAGCCCCAGCATTTT.

The chain joins TRBV12-3 or TRBV12-4 to TRBJ1-1; D is ambiguous. CDR3 size: 15 residues. V was trimmed by 3 bases and J by 0 bases, leaving 11 bases between them. The CDR3 reads CASSFTGPLNTEAFF. The CDR3 DNA follows: TGTGCCAGCAGTTTCACGGGTCCTCTGAACACTGAAGCTTTCTTT.

V usage is TRBV15 and J usage is TRBJ2-3, with 7 positions matching TRBD1. CDR1 is LNHNV, CDR2 YYDKDF, per germline (reference sequence). This CDR3 comprises 15 residues. V was pared by 4 bases and J by 1 base, with 5 bases of the junction left unmatched. CDR3 amino acids: CATSTTGQGTDTQYF. Written as DNA, the CDR3 is TGTGCCACCAGCACTACAGGACAGGGCACAGATACGCAGTATTTT.